The 16 T cell receptor beta chains listed next were all sequenced from one sample in a study of PD-1 blockade in classical Hodgkin lymphoma. Stated time point: cycle 4 day 1 (C4D1), after more than 5 weeks of nivolumab. Relapse was seen in all patients after autologous stem cell transplantation, and brentuximab vedotin exposure was variable. Produced via immunoSEQ multiplex PCR; TCRdb's table is partial and in-frame only. The sample has about 64,000 clones; around nine tenths are singletons. Sequencing used peripheral blood mononuclear cells (PBMCs), obtained before the fourth cycle of nivolumab. The receptors were gathered from a human donor with classical Hodgkin lymphoma.

As concerns this clone: Other DNA sequences in the same sample also yield this CDR3. The V call is TRBV18, the J call TRBJ1-5; D perhaps matches TRBD1 (6 bases). Trimming removed 5 bases at V and 0 bases at J, with 11 bases between. Germline lookup yields CDR1 KGHSH and CDR2 LQKENI. This CDR3 has 15 amino acids. CDR3 in DNA: TGTGCCAGCTCAGAACAGGGACCTAGCAATCAGCCCCAGCATTTT. This codes for CASSEQGPSNQPQHF. Together with reference TRBV18 and TRBJ1-5, the CDR3 gives the full variable domain: NAGVMQNPRHLVRRRGQEARLRCSPMKGHSHVYWYRQLPEEGLKFMVYLQKENIIDESGMPKERFSAEFPKEGPSILRIQQVVRGDSAAYFCASSEQGPSNQPQHFGDGTRLSIL.

The J gene is TRBJ2-7, the V gene TRBV7-8; D might be TRBD2 (7 bases). Between the trimmed V and J ends, which lost 5 bases and 5 bases, there was a span of 19 bases. Germline V gene lookup returns CDR1 SGHVS and CDR2 FQNEAQ. CDR3 length equals 15 residues. The CDR3 sequence is CASSHPVGGAHEQYF. CDR3 bases: TGTGCCAGCAGCCACCCCGTGGGGGGGGCCCACGAGCAGTACTTC. Combining the CDR3 with reference TRBV7-8 and TRBJ2-7 gives the whole variable domain GAGVSQSPRYKVAKRGQDVALRCDPISGHVSLFWYQQALGQGPEFLTYFQNEAQLDKSGLPSDRFFAERPEGSVSTLKIQRTQQEDSAVYLCASSHPVGGAHEQYFGPGTRLTVT.

This chain links TRBV7-6 with TRBJ2-3; D may be TRBD2 (5 bases). Per germline, CDR1 SGHVS and CDR2 FNYEAQ. The V gene lost 8 bases and the J gene lost 0 bases, with 12 bases spanning the gap. This CDR3 comprises 14 residues. The CDR3 sequence: CASARGTSTDTQYF. The CDR3, as DNA: TGTGCCAGCGCCCGGGGAACTAGCACAGATACGCAGTATTTT.

The chain carries TRBV6-1 and TRBJ2-1, with 9 bases lining up with TRBD1. The V segment lost 4 bases and the J segment 7 bases; nucleotides outside the gene matches: 8. The CDR3 runs to 15 residues. Germline CDR1 and CDR2: MNHNS and SASEGT. CDR3 sequence (DNA): TGTGCCAGCAGTGGAGGGGGACAGGGCGGGAATGAGCAGTTCTTC. It translates to CASSGGGQGGNEQFF.

The chain couples TRBV7-6 to TRBJ1-6; 9 bases align to TRBD1. Germline trimming cut 2 bases from V and 8 bases from J; bases unmatched to any gene: 1. The CDR3 covers 14 residues. CDR1 is SGHVS and CDR2 is FNYEAQ in the germline V gene. CDR3 DNA sequence: TGTGCCAGCAGCTTACGACAGGGGGATTCACCCCTCCACTTT. It translates to CASSLRQGDSPLHF.

This clone has only one observation. The chain couples TRBV19 to TRBJ2-3, with D perhaps TRBD1 (7 bases). Per germline, CDR1 LNHDA and CDR2 SQIVND (reference sequence). V dropped 0 bases and J dropped 0 bases, with 19 bases sitting between them. The CDR3 length is 19 residues. The CDR3 bases are TGTGCCAGTAGTATAGACCTCCTCGGAGGGGGCGCGAGCACAGATACGCAGTATTTT. Its translation: CASSIDLLGGGASTDTQYF.

The CDR3 sequence is CASSEGRDYGYTF. DNA for the CDR3: TGTGCCAGCAGCGAGGGCCGCGACTATGGCTACACCTTC. The rearrangement joins TRBV9 to TRBJ1-2; no clear D gene. Germline-derived CDR1 and CDR2 are SGDLS and YYNGEE. CDR3 length equals 13 residues. Trimming cost V 3 bases and J 3 bases, with 9 bases left between them.

This chain uses TRBV27 with TRBJ2-5; 8 bases line up with TRBD2. There are 16 residues in the CDR3. After removal of 0 bases from V and 5 bases from J, the junction contained 8 bases not matched to a gene. Germline V lookup: CDR1 MNHEY, CDR2 SMNVEV (reference sequence). CDR3 coding DNA: TGTGCCAGCAGTTTATCGGTTCCAAGCGGGAGTGAGACCCAGTACTTC. It codes for CASSLSVPSGSETQYF.

CDR3 in amino acids: CASSEQGGNTIYF. CDR3 DNA: TGTGCCAGCAGCGAACAGGGGGGAAACACCATATATTTT. V is TRBV6-1 and J is TRBJ1-3; 7 bases are a match to TRBD1. This CDR3 is built from 13 residues. The junction had 3 bases not matched to a gene; V was cut back by 6 bases and J by 4 bases. The V gene's germline CDR1 is MNHNS and CDR2 SASEGT.

The chain uses TRBV4-1 and TRBJ2-7; possible D gene TRBD1, 5 bases. The germline V and J ends were trimmed by 3 bases and 1 base, with 10 bases remaining between them. The CDR3 totals 14 residues. Germline CDR1 MGHRA, CDR2 YSYEKL. CDR3 coding DNA: TGCGCCAGCAGCCACCAGGGAAAGTCCTACGAGCAGTACTTC. Translated: CASSHQGKSYEQYF.

The chain employs TRBV27 and TRBJ2-1; 14 nucleotides align to TRBD2. CDR3 size: 16 residues. Trimming at V came to 5 bases and at J to 4 bases, leaving 4 bases not matched to a gene. Looked up from germline, CDR1 is MNHEY and CDR2 is SMNVEV (reference sequence). CDR3 amino acids: CASSPRTSGRYNEQFF. For the CDR3, the DNA is TGTGCCAGCAGTCCCCGGACTAGCGGGAGGTACAATGAGCAGTTCTTC.

The chain employs TRBV6-5 and TRBJ2-1; tentative D call: TRBD1 (6 bases). With 5 bases removed from V and 8 bases from J, the gap between germline ends came to 16 bases. Germline CDR1 and CDR2: MNHEY and SVGAGI. The CDR3 has 14 residues. The CDR3 nucleotides are TGTGCCAGCAGTCGGGGACACCCTCTTGATGAGCAGTTCTTC. It translates to CASSRGHPLDEQFF.

The rearrangement joins TRBV5-5 to TRBJ2-3; possibly TRBD1 for D (5 bases). Deletions cut 0 bases from V and 1 base from J, with 9 bases between. The CDR3 loop spans 15 amino acids. CDR1 and CDR2 (germline): SGHKS, YYEKEE (reference sequence). The CDR3 spells CASSLDQTGTDTQYF. The CDR3, as DNA: TGTGCCAGCAGCTTGGATCAGACAGGCACAGATACGCAGTATTTT.

The rearrangement links TRBV28 to TRBJ2-7, with unresolved D. The CDR3 extends over 12 amino acids. The germline gives CDR1 MDHEN, CDR2 SYDVKM. The V and J ends lost 4 bases and 3 bases respectively, with 7 bases between them. The CDR3 region is CASSSTFYEQYF. CDR3 bases: TGTGCCAGCAGTTCGACCTTCTACGAGCAGTACTTC.

The gene calls are TRBV5-6 and TRBJ2-7; D unclear. The CDR3 is 16 residues long. V was cut by 4 bases and J by 9 bases, with 26 bases left in between. CDR1 is SGHDT, CDR2 YYEEEE, per germline. The CDR3 coding sequence is TGTGCCAGCAGCCGACAACTGGATGATCGGATCATGGGGCAGTACTTC. Encoded protein: CASSRQLDDRIMGQYF.

The rearrangement links TRBV27 to TRBJ2-6, with D uncertain. Germline assignment: CDR1 MNHEY and CDR2 SMNVEV (reference sequence). Between the trimmed V and J ends, which lost 3 bases and 3 bases, there was a span of 9 bases. CDR3 length equals 15 residues. CDR3 nucleotides: TGTGCCAGCAGTTTGGCCGGGTTTGGGGCCAACGTCCTGACTTTC. It codes for CASSLAGFGANVLTF.